The rows below give T cell receptor beta chains drawn from one sample of a study of CD4+ T cells in melanoma. Sequencing used immunoSEQ multiplex PCR; TCRdb keeps in-frame clones, though not all of them. The repertoire holds some 120,000 clones, with around 92% as singletons. Sequenced sample: peripheral blood. All receptors come from a human donor with melanoma. CDR3s include the opening cysteine and the closing phenylalanine or tryptophan. The order of the fields is V gene, J gene, clone size, D gene, CDR3 protein, CDR3 DNA. A D gene is named only where the DNA matches it firmly. Size tells how often a clone was seen (once, few, many) or the class of an expanded clone, and some rows leave it out.

>TRBV5-6|TRBJ2-7|.|.
CASSTVHEQYF
TGTGCCAGTTCGACAGTCCACGAGCAGTACTTC
>TRBV14|TRBJ1-1|.|.
CASSQVRNTEAFF
TGTGCCAGCAGCCAAGTCAGGAACACTGAAGCTTTCTTT
>TRBV19|TRBJ1-5|.|TRBD1
CASSPRQGGSNQPQHF
TGTGCCAGTAGTCCCAGACAGGGAGGTAGCAATCAGCCCCAGCATTTT
>TRBV4-1|TRBJ2-1|.|.
CASSQGVTAYNEQFF
TGCGCCAGCAGCCAAGGGGTGACGGCCTACAATGAGCAGTTCTTC
>TRBV11-3|TRBJ2-2|medium-sized|.
CASRAENTGELFF
TGTGCCAGCAGGGCAGAGAACACCGGGGAGCTGTTTTTT
>TRBV19|TRBJ2-2|.|TRBD2
CASKTASGVITGELFF
TGTGCCAGTAAGACGGCTAGCGGGGTGATCACCGGGGAGCTGTTTTTT
>TRBV19|TRBJ2-7|once|TRBD1
CASSIRTGGSYEQYF
TGTGCCAGTAGTATAAGAACAGGGGGGTCCTACGAGCAGTACTTC
>TRBV5-5|TRBJ2-2|.|.
CASSKTLTNTGELFF
TGTGCCAGCAGCAAGACACTGACGAACACCGGGGAGCTGTTTTTT
>TRBV5-1|TRBJ2-3|.|TRBD2
CASSLGGRASTDTQYF
TGCGCCAGCAGCTTGGGGGGGAGGGCCAGCACAGATACGCAGTATTTT
>TRBV10-3|TRBJ2-7|.|TRBD1
CAISDLGQEIF
TGTGCCATCAGTGATTTGGGACAGGAGATCTTC
>TRBV19|TRBJ2-5|.|.
CASSIFVEETQYF
TGTGCCAGTAGTATATTTGTCGAAGAGACCCAGTACTTC
>TRBV19|TRBJ1-2|.|.
CASSIDLVGNYGYTF
TGTGCCAGTAGTATAGATCTTGTAGGGAACTATGGCTACACCTTC
>TRBV11-2|TRBJ2-3|.|.
CASSYKDTQYF
TGTGCCAGCAGCTATAAAGATACGCAGTATTTT
>TRBV29-1|TRBJ2-5|once|.
CSVPTGGDSETQYF
TGCAGCGTTCCTACAGGGGGGGATTCGGAGACCCAGTACTTC
>TRBV5-5|TRBJ2-1|.|TRBD1
CASSFGTGAYNEQFF
TGTGCCAGCAGCTTTGGGACAGGTGCCTACAATGAGCAGTTCTTC
>TRBV11-3|TRBJ2-1|.|TRBD2
CASSFGLAGFNEQFF
TGTGCCAGCAGCTTCGGTCTAGCGGGCTTCAATGAGCAGTTCTTC
>TRBV10-3|TRBJ2-5|.|.
CAISEGIVGGQETQYF
TGTGCCATCAGTGAGGGGATCGTCGGCGGTCAAGAGACCCAGTACTTC
>TRBV5-1|TRBJ2-5|.|.
CASTSMGDSEETQYF
TGCGCCAGCACCTCCATGGGTGACAGCGAAGAGACCCAGTACTTC
>TRBV14|TRBJ2-7|medium-sized|.
CASSRRSYEQYF
TGTGCCAGCAGCCGCCGATCCTACGAGCAGTACTTC
>TRBV7-6|TRBJ2-2|.|.
CASREQGTGTGELFF
TGTGCCAGCCGAGAGCAGGGAACCGGCACCGGGGAGCTGTTTTTT
>TRBV30|TRBJ1-1|once|.
CAWRAVSAGDEAFF
TGTGCCTGGAGAGCGGTTTCGGCGGGGGATGAAGCTTTCTTT
>TRBV15|TRBJ1-4|.|.
CATSRDRGTVEKLFF
TGTGCCACCAGCAGAGATAGGGGGACGGTCGAAAAACTGTTTTTT